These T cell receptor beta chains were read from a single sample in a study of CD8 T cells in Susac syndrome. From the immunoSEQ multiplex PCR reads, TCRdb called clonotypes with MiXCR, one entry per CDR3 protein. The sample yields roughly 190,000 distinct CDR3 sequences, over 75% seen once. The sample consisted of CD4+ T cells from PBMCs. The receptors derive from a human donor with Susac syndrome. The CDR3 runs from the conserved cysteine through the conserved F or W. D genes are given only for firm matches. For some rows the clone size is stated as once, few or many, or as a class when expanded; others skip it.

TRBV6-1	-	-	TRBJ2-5	TGTGCCAGCAGGGGAAGGTGGGGGGCCGGGGAGACCCAGTACTTC	CASRGRWGAGETQYF
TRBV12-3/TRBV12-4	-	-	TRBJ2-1	TGTGCCAGCAGTTTTCGGGTTAATGAGCAGTTCTTC	CASSFRVNEQFF
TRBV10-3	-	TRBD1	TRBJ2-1	TGTGCCATCAGACCGGGACAGTCACCGAATGAGCAGTTCTTC	CAIRPGQSPNEQFF
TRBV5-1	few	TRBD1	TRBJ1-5	TGCGCCAGCAGCCCGTGGACAGGGCATCAGCCCCAGCATTTT	CASSPWTGHQPQHF
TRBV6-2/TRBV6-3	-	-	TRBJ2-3	TGTGCCAGCAGTTACCGGACAGACTCAAGCACAGATACGCAGTATTTT	CASSYRTDSSTDTQYF
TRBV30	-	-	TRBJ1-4	TGTGCCTGGAGTCCGGACAGTAACGAAAAACTGTTTTTT	CAWSPDSNEKLFF
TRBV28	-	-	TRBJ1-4	TGTGCCAGCAGTACCGGACAAGGAATCGCGAAACTGTTTTTT	CASSTGQGIAKLFF
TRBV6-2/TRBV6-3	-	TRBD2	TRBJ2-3	TGTGCCAGCAGCTCTAGCGGGGGGCTACTAAGCACAGATACGCAGTATTTT	CASSSSGGLLSTDTQYF
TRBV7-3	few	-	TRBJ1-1	TGTGCCAGCAGCTTAAACGGGAACACTGAAGCTTTCTTT	CASSLNGNTEAFF
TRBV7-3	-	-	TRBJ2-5	TGTGCCAGCAGCCCAGGGGAGGCGGAGACCCAGTACTTC	CASSPGEAETQYF
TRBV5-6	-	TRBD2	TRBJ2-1	TGTGCCAGCAGCCCCGGACTAGCGGGGAGAAATGAGCAGTTCTTC	CASSPGLAGRNEQFF
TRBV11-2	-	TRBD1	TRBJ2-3	TGTGCCAGCAGCGACAGGGATTACACAGATACGCAGTATTTT	CASSDRDYTDTQYF
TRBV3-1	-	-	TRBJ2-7	TGTGCCAGCAGCCGTGGACAGTACGAGCAGTACTTC	CASSRGQYEQYF
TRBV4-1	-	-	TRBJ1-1	TGCGCCAGCAGCCAAGTTTCCAAGGGTCAGGACACTGAAGCTTTCTTT	CASSQVSKGQDTEAFF
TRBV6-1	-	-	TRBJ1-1	TGTGCCAGCAGTGTGAGAGAAGCTTTCTTT	CASSVREAFF
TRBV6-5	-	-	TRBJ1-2	TGTGCCAGCGGGTCCCGGGGGAATAACTATGGCTACACCTTC	CASGSRGNNYGYTF
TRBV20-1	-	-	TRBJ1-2	TGCAGTGTCCCGTCGAGGGGGGGTTCTTATGGCTACACCTTC	CSVPSRGGSYGYTF
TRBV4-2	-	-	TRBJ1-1	TGTGCCAGCAGCCAAGCAAGGAACACTGAAGCTTTCTTT	CASSQARNTEAFF
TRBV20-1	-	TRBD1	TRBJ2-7	TGCAGTTTTAGAACAGGGGTAGAGCAGTACTTC	CSFRTGVEQYF
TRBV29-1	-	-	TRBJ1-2	TGCAGCGTTGTCGTTCTTGGTGGATCTGGCTACACCTTC	CSVVVLGGSGYTF
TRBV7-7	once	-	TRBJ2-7	TGTGCTAGCAGCCGCGAGAGGTTCGACGAGCAGTACTTC	CASSRERFDEQYF
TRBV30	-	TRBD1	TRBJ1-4	TGTGCCTGGAGTGTACGCACAGGGGCCGAAAAACTGTTTTTT	CAWSVRTGAEKLFF
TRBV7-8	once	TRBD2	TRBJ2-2	TGTGCCAGCAGCCCCGCGCCTAGCGGTAACACCGGGGAGCTGTTTTTT	CASSPAPSGNTGELFF
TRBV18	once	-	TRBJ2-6	TGTGCCAGCTCACCGATGTGGGGGCGAGCCTCTGGGGCCAACGTCCTGACTTTC	CASSPMWGRASGANVLTF
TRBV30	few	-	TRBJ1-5	TGTGCCTGGAGTGTACGCGGTGATCAGCCCCAGCATTTT	CAWSVRGDQPQHF
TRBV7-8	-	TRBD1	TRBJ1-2	TGTGCCAGCAGCCCGCATCCCGGGACAGGGTATGATGGCTACACCTTC	CASSPHPGTGYDGYTF
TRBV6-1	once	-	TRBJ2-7	TGTGCCAGCACCCCCCCCCGGCAGGTTAGCTCCTACGAGCAGTACTTC	CASTPPRQVSSYEQYF
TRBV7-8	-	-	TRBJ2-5	TGTGCCAGCAGCTTAGCGTACGAGGGGCGTGAGACCCAGTACTTC	CASSLAYEGRETQYF
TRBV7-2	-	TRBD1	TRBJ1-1	TGTGCCAGCAGCTTAGGAGGGGGCAGGGGGAACACTGAAGCTTTCTTT	CASSLGGGRGNTEAFF
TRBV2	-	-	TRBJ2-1	TGTGCCAGCAGGGAAACCCCTAGCAGCAATGAGCAGTTCTTC	CASRETPSSNEQFF
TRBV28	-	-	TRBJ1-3	TGTGCCAGCAGTTTATTGAACAGTGCTGGAAACACCATATATTTT	CASSLLNSAGNTIYF
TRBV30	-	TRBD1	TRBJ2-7	TGTGCCTGGAGGGACAGGGGAGGGCACGAGCAGTACTTC	CAWRDRGGHEQYF
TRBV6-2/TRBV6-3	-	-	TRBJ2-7	TGTGCCAGCAGTTACTCTTCGGCCACGAGTCCCTCCTACGAGCAGTACTTC	CASSYSSATSPSYEQYF